A selection of T cell receptor beta chains follows, all from one sample in a study of blood T cell repertoires in COVID-19. The method was immunoSEQ multiplex PCR; TCRdb's version includes in-frame clones alone and lacks a portion of them. Among 250,000 to 350,000 clones, nearly 90% were seen once, and the ten largest hold 3.5% to 4.5%. Material for sequencing was PBMCs or T cells enriched from blood (not recorded which). These TCRs come from a woman under 30 with acute COVID-19. Both conserved end residues are part of each CDR3. The order of the fields is V gene, clone size, CDR3 protein. The size field is filled for only some rows; it gives once, few, many or a size class.

v_gene: TRBV2
abundance: .
CDR3aa: CASRTLGGGSQPQHF

v_gene: TRBV28
abundance: .
CDR3aa: CASSVGRGRGTGELFF

v_gene: TRBV24-1
abundance: .
CDR3aa: CATSLSGDLEAFF

v_gene: TRBV3-1/TRBV3-2
abundance: .
CDR3aa: CASSQDHGRNYGYTF

v_gene: TRBV27
abundance: .
CDR3aa: CASSLGTPGELFF

v_gene: TRBV5-1
abundance: .
CDR3aa: CASSALGGSGNTIYF

v_gene: TRBV12-5
abundance: few
CDR3aa: CASGLGNPGQTHQGNQPQHF

v_gene: TRBV10-3
abundance: .
CDR3aa: CASLPTNSHGYTF

v_gene: TRBV3-1/TRBV3-2
abundance: few
CDR3aa: CASSQGRNTEAFF

v_gene: TRBV5-1
abundance: .
CDR3aa: CASTLGLSGANVLTF